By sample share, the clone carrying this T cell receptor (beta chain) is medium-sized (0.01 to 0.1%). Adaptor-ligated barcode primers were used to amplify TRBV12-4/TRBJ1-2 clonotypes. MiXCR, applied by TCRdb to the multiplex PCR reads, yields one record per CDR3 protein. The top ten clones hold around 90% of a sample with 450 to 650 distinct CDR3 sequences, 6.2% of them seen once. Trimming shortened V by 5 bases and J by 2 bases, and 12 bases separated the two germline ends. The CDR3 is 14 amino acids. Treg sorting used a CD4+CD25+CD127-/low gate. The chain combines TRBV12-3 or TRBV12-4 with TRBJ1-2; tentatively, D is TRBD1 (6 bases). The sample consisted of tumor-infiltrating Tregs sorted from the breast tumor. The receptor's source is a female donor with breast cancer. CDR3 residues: CASSRTVENYGYTF. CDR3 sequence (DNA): TGTGCCAGCAGTCGGACAGTCGAAAACTATGGCTACACCTTC.